Here is one T cell receptor (beta chain) with its context. As yet, its antigen is unknown. This may stem from a read error, because a much larger clone lies one nucleotide away. The source of the sample is a study of tumor-infiltrating lymphocytes in primary liver carcinoma. Study at large: Patients had primary liver carcinoma treated by surgical resection. Between about 4 and 11 cm across, the tumors were all of stage T1-T3 N0M0. Whole-study results and caveats: Bulk, unsorted sampling meant CD4+ and CD8+ repertoires went uncompared.

The germline CDR1 and CDR2 sequences are MNHNY and SVGAGI (reference sequence). The CDR3 runs 15 residues. J lost 2 bases, V lost 7 bases, and 10 bases had no gene match. A constant-region primer served to make TCR beta cDNA from around 540 ng total RNA. Investigators got TCR beta libraries out of three nested multiplex PCR rounds, done with slightly modified ARM-PCR. The first two PCR rounds used TRBV1-TRBV30 forward primers with a C-beta reverse primer, nine to eleven cycles each. MiXCR was run by TCRdb on the multiplex PCR reads, yielding one entry per CDR3 protein. The sample lists approximately 330,000 distinct CDR3 sequences, 65% seen once, with about 6% in the top ten. Germline DNA was also extracted, while the blood RNA originated from unsorted whole blood. The researchers drew roughly 3.8 milliliters of peripheral blood before surgery.

The material sequenced was peripheral blood. The V gene is TRBV6-6, the J gene TRBJ2-5; 7 nucleotides match TRBD1. The clonotype originates from a man between 35 and 55 years old with primary liver carcinoma and hepatitis B virus infection. This chain's CDR3 is CASTLSQGHQETQYF. The CDR3 coding sequence is TGTGCCAGCACCCTTTCACAGGGGCATCAAGAGACCCAGTACTTC.